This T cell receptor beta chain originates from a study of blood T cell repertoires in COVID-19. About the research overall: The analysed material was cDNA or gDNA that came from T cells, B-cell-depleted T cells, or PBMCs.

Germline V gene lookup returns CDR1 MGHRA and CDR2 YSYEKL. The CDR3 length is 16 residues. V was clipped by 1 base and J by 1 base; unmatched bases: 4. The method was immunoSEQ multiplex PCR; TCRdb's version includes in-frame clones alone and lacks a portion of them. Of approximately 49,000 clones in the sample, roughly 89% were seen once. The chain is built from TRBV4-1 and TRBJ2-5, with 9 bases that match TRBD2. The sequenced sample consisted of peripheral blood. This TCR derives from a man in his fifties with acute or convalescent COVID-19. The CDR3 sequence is CASSQVLAGVQETQYF. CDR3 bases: TGCGCCAGCAGCCAAGTATTAGCGGGAGTCCAAGAGACCCAGTACTTC.